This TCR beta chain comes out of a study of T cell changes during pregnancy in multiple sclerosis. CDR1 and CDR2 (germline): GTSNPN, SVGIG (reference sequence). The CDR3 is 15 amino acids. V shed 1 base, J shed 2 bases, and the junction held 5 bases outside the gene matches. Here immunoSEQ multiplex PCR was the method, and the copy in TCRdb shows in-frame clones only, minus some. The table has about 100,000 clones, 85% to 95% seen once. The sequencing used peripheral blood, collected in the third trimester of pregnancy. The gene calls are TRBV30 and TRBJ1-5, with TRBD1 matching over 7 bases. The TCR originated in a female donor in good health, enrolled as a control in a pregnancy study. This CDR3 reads CAWSAPGTGNQPQHF. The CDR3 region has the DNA TGTGCCTGGAGTGCTCCCGGGACAGGCAATCAGCCCCAGCATTTT.